This T cell receptor (beta chain) was recorded in a study of early T cells in non-severe SARS-CoV-2 infection. Turning to the study itself: Bulk RNA taken from unsorted whole blood was sequenced, leaving chains unpaired.

Study-wide results and caveats: Comparison of clonotypes with VDJdb favored anti-spike CD8 responses while missing private and CD4 specificities.

Attachment of unique molecular identifiers was made to individual cDNA molecules. Each CDR3 protein gets one entry after TCRdb re-called the 5' RACE reads with MiXCR. The profile covers roughly 58,000 distinct CDR3 sequences, with approximately 6.7% appearing a single time and approximately 4.1% taken by the ten largest. Only a few counts were recorded for this clonotype. Its antigen is not identified. Germline CDR1 SEHNR, CDR2 FQNEAQ (reference sequence). The CDR3 runs 14 residues. Trimming took 7 bases from V and 9 from J, leaving 16 bases between them. Sequencing was done on a sample of whole blood. V and J are TRBV7-9 and TRBJ1-6, with D hard to call. This receptor was taken from an adult who was a healthcare worker with PCR-confirmed SARS-CoV-2 infection or an uninfected control (not recorded which). In nucleotides, the CDR3 is TGTGCCAGCACCCCATCGGACGGCTTTTCACCCCTCCACTTT. The encoded protein is CASTPSDGFSPLHF.